These 8 T cell receptor beta chains originate from one sample sequenced in a study of CD4+ T cells in melanoma. Generated by immunoSEQ multiplex PCR, the TCRdb table keeps only in-frame clones and is missing some. The table records some 120,000 clones, around 92% of them present only once. The sequencing input was peripheral blood. Receptors originate from a human donor with melanoma.

The chain is built from TRBV2 and TRBJ2-5; D might be TRBD1 (6 bases). The germline V and J ends were trimmed by 9 bases and 2 bases, with 10 bases remaining between them. Germline assignment: CDR1 SNHLY and CDR2 FYNNEI. This CDR3 comprises 12 residues. CDR3 bases: TGTGCCAGTAACAGGGTTCAAGAGACCCAGTACTTC. Protein sequence: CASNRVQETQYF.

V usage is TRBV7-2 and J usage is TRBJ2-1; the D is unclear. In germline, CDR1 is SGHTA, CDR2 FQGNSA. Between the trimmed V and J ends, which lost 1 base and 1 base, there was a span of 8 bases. The CDR3 loop spans 15 amino acids. This chain's CDR3 is CASSLGVGSYNEQFF. Here the CDR3 DNA reads TGTGCCAGCAGCTTAGGGGTTGGTTCCTACAATGAGCAGTTCTTC.

The chain couples TRBV30 to TRBJ1-1; 9 bases line up with TRBD1. Trimming at V came to 2 bases and at J to 4 bases, leaving 5 bases not matched to a gene. The germline CDR1 and CDR2 sequences are GTSNPN and SVGIG (reference sequence). The CDR3 loop spans 14 amino acids. This CDR3 reads CAWSRTGGSTEAFF. For the CDR3, the DNA is TGTGCCTGGAGTCGTACAGGGGGCTCCACTGAAGCTTTCTTT.

This chain links TRBV6-5 with TRBJ2-7; D uncertain. Trimming pared 5 bases from V and 2 bases from J, leaving 13 bases between. The CDR3 runs to 14 residues. CDR1 MNHEY and CDR2 SVGAGI come from the germline V gene. In nucleotides, the CDR3 is TGTGCCAGCAGTCGTCCCGGCGCCCCCTACGAGCAGTACTTC. This sequence encodes CASSRPGAPYEQYF.

This chain joins TRBV7-6 and TRBJ2-3; tentatively, D is TRBD1 or TRBD2 (6 bases each). The V end lost 6 bases, the J end lost 4 bases, and 14 bases lay between the germline ends. This CDR3 spans 14 amino acids. CDR1 and CDR2 (germline): SGHVS, FNYEAQ. The CDR3: CASSSGGFSDTQYF. The DNA for the CDR3 is TGTGCCAGCAGTTCCGGGGGCTTTTCAGATACGCAGTATTTT.

This chain uses TRBV19 with TRBJ2-7; 10 bases line up with TRBD1. There are 13 residues in the CDR3. CDR1 and CDR2 (germline): LNHDA, SQIVND (reference sequence). The V and J ends lost 8 bases and 2 bases, in that order; junction bases with no gene match: 3. The CDR3 DNA sequence: TGTGCCAGTTCCGGGACAGGGGCCTACGAGCAGTACTTC. Protein: CASSGTGAYEQYF.

The chain carries TRBV7-3 and TRBJ2-2; D is ambiguous. The CDR3 has 14 residues. Looked up from germline, CDR1 is SGHTA and CDR2 is FQGTGA. Trimming stripped 5 bases from V and 3 bases from J, with 10 bases between. The CDR3 coding sequence is TGTGCCAGCAGCCCCTCTAGGGACACCGGGGAGCTGTTTTTT. This codes for CASSPSRDTGELFF. The whole variable domain, remainder taken from reference TRBV7-3 and TRBJ2-2, is GAGVSQTPSNKVTEKGKYVELRCDPISGHTALYWYRQSLGQGPEFLIYFQGTGAADDSGLPNDRFFAVRPEGSVSTLKIQRTERGDSAVYLCASSPSRDTGELFFGEGSRLTVL.

The chain has TRBV5-1 and TRBJ1-1; TRBD1 might be the D (5 bases). The ends were cut back, 2 bases at V and 4 bases at J, with 9 bases in the middle. There are 13 residues in the CDR3. CDR1 and CDR2 (germline): SGHRS, YFSETQ. The CDR3 sequence: CASSFSGGTEAFF. The CDR3 DNA is TGCGCCAGCAGCTTTAGTGGGGGCACTGAAGCTTTCTTT.